This T cell receptor (beta chain) was retrieved from a study of T cells in Graves' hyperthyroidism and ophthalmopathy. Study information: Peripheral blood collection took place at initial diagnosis, before any treatment.

Germline CDR1 and CDR2: SGHTA and FQGTGA. This CDR3 region has 14 residues. V lost 1 base and J lost 7; bases outside the gene matches: 3. Newly diagnosed hyperthyroidism patients aged 18 to 65 years had disease lasting under 2 months. Fresh peripheral blood, 8 to 10 ml, was the source of the PBMCs. TCR beta CDR3 region amplification was performed from RNA transcripts. Initially, a first-round RT-PCR of the TCR CDR3 employed the HTBI primer set. TCRdb re-called the multiplex PCR reads through MiXCR, storing one row per CDR3 protein. The data contain roughly 93,000 distinct CDR3 sequences, over 50% of them singletons.

Sequencing was performed on blood. The chain recombines TRBV7-3 with TRBJ2-2; 7 nucleotides match TRBD1. This receptor was taken from a woman aged 35 to 49 with Graves' hyperthyroidism. The CDR3 reads CASSLSRGCGELFF. CDR3 nucleotide sequence: TGTGCCAGCAGCTTAAGCAGGGGGTGCGGGGAGCTGTTTTTT.